What follows are 18 T cell receptor beta chains derived from one specimen sequenced in a study of control samples from healthy donors and cancer patients. The protocol was immunoSEQ multiplex PCR, while the TCRdb copy is restricted to in-frame clones and leaves out a portion. The top ten hold 2% to 3% of the sample, which has some 56,000 clones, around 95% seen once. Material: blood. All receptors derive from a young man in good health.

The chain is built from TRBV6-5 and TRBJ1-4, with D tentatively TRBD1 (5 bases). CDR1 and CDR2 from the germline V gene are MNHEY and SVGAGI. The CDR3 length is 14 residues. V shed 7 bases and J shed 7 bases, with 16 bases lying between them. The CDR3 sequence is CASIEGWDTEKLFF. CDR3 DNA sequence: TGTGCCAGCATCGAGGGGTGGGATACTGAAAAACTGTTTTTT.

The chain employs TRBV24-1 and TRBJ2-3, with 11 bases identical to TRBD2. Germline CDR1 reads KGHDR; CDR2 reads SFDVKD. J lost 4 bases, V lost 4 bases, and 3 bases had no gene match. The CDR3 totals 15 residues. The CDR3 bases are TGTGCCACCAGTGAGACTAGCGGGACAGCAGATACGCAGTATTTT. It is translated as CATSETSGTADTQYF.

This chain connects TRBV19 to TRBJ2-5; D could derive from TRBD1 or TRBD2 (5 bases each). V lost 2 bases, J lost 6 bases, and 16 bases lay in between. The CDR3 has 15 residues. The germline V gene has CDR1 LNHDA and CDR2 SQIVND (reference sequence). The CDR3 protein is CASSIPEPGTKTQYF. CDR3 DNA sequence: TGTGCCAGTAGTATACCGGAACCAGGGACGAAGACCCAGTACTTC.

The J gene is TRBJ2-1, the V gene TRBV6-1; 7 nucleotides align to TRBD1. The CDR3 runs to 16 residues. With V trimmed by 2 bases and J by 3 bases, 7 bases remained unmatched. Germline lookup yields CDR1 MNHNS and CDR2 SASEGT. The CDR3 sequence is CASSERVRQGYNEQFF. The CDR3 DNA sequence: TGTGCCAGCAGTGAAAGGGTCCGACAGGGCTACAATGAGCAGTTCTTC.

The rearrangement joins TRBV6-2 or TRBV6-3 to TRBJ1-1, with D unclear. Trimming pared 4 bases from V and 1 base from J, leaving 7 bases between. Germline CDR1 and CDR2: MNHEY and SVGEGT. This CDR3 region has 13 residues. This CDR3 is CASSSQWNTEAFF. The CDR3 nucleotides read TGTGCCAGCAGTTCCCAGTGGAACACTGAAGCTTTCTTT.

The gene calls are TRBV28 and TRBJ1-3, with TRBD1 as a possible D gene (6 bases). Trimming removed 7 bases at V and 7 bases at J, with 20 bases between. Germline CDR1 and CDR2: MDHEN and SYDVKM. This CDR3 is built from 15 residues. This CDR3 reads CASTRGAHTRNTIYF. In DNA form, the CDR3 reads TGTGCCAGCACCCGGGGGGCCCATACAAGGAACACCATATATTTT. The whole variable domain, remainder taken from reference TRBV28 and TRBJ1-3, is DVKVTQSSRYLVKRTGEKVFLECVQDMDHENMFWYRQDPGLGLRLIYFSYDVKMKEKGDIPEGYSVSREKKERFSLILESASTNQTSMYLCASTRGAHTRNTIYFGEGSWLTVV.

The genes are TRBV3-1 (or the pseudogene TRBV3-2) and TRBJ2-1; perhaps TRBD1 as D (6 bases). The ends were cut back, 0 bases at V and 8 bases at J, with 20 bases in the middle. There are 17 residues in the CDR3. Germline V gives CDR1 LGHDT, CDR2 YNNKEL (reference sequence). The DNA for the CDR3 is TGTGCCAGCAGCCAAGAGGGTGGAGTCCAGGGGCTGGATGAGCAGTTCTTC. Protein product: CASSQEGGVQGLDEQFF.

The chain combines TRBV28 with TRBJ2-7; maybe TRBD1 (5 bases). The germline V and J ends were trimmed by 4 bases and 3 bases, with 7 bases remaining between them. In germline, CDR1 is MDHEN, CDR2 SYDVKM. The CDR3 is 12 amino acids. The CDR3 DNA reads TGTGCCAGCAGTTACAGGAACTACGAGCAGTACTTC. It yields the protein CASSYRNYEQYF.

The J gene is TRBJ1-6, the V gene TRBV28; D gene ambiguous. V lost 8 bases, J lost 8 bases, and 25 bases lay in between. The CDR3 loop spans 17 amino acids. Germline V gene data show CDR1 as MDHEN and CDR2 as SYDVKM. The CDR3 loop is CASGISEGVGVHSPLHF. The CDR3 DNA sequence: TGTGCCAGCGGGATCTCCGAGGGAGTGGGTGTTCATTCACCCCTCCACTTT.

This clone was detected once. Within the sample, other DNA sequences also encode this same CDR3. The DNA of the CDR3 is TGTGCCAGCAGTGATCGGCAGGGTAATTCACCCCTCCACTTT. Its translation: CASSDRQGNSPLHF. The J gene is TRBJ1-6, the V gene TRBV6-1, with D possibly TRBD1 on 5 matching bases. The germline gives CDR1 MNHNS, CDR2 SASEGT. V shed 3 bases and J shed 6 bases, with 9 bases lying between them. The CDR3 is 14 amino acids.

V usage is TRBV2 and J usage is TRBJ1-4; TRBD1 matches 10 bases. The J segment lost 0 bases and the V segment lost 0 bases, leaving 4 bases of the junction unmatched. The CDR3 has 18 residues. CDR1 and CDR2 from the germline V gene are SNHLY and FYNNEI. The CDR3 DNA reads as TGTGCCAGCAGTGAAGCCGGGACAGGGGCTGCAACTAATGAAAAACTGTTTTTT. It codes for CASSEAGTGAATNEKLFF.

The chain uses TRBV18 and TRBJ2-1; 7 nucleotides agree with TRBD1. J was trimmed by 7 bases and V by 0 bases; bases with no gene match: 9. Germline lookup yields CDR1 KGHSH and CDR2 LQKENI. CDR3 size: 16 residues. Written as DNA, the CDR3 is TGTGCCAGCTCACCACCCGTGGGGGCCAGGGGGAATGAGCAGTTCTTC. It is translated as CASSPPVGARGNEQFF.

The chain couples TRBV6-2 or TRBV6-3 to TRBJ1-5; 8 bases agree with TRBD1. This CDR3 is built from 18 residues. The J segment lost 3 bases and the V segment lost 2 bases, leaving 12 bases of the junction unmatched. The V gene's germline CDR1 is MNHEY and CDR2 SVGEGT. The CDR3 DNA is TGTGCCAGCAGTTACGAGGGACAGGCGGGCCGCCCCAATCAGCCCCAGCATTTT. Residues: CASSYEGQAGRPNQPQHF.

The chain is built from TRBV15 and TRBJ1-5; 7 bases match TRBD1. The CDR3 is made up of 17 amino acids. The V and J ends lost 0 bases and 6 bases, in that order; junction bases with no gene match: 11. CDR1 LNHNV and CDR2 YYDKDF come from the germline V gene (reference sequence). CDR3 in amino acids: CATSREQGPVYGQPQHF. The CDR3 bases are TGTGCCACCAGCAGAGAACAGGGGCCTGTTTATGGTCAGCCCCAGCATTTT.

CDR3 coding DNA: TGTGCCAGCAGGGCCTTTGACAGGCCTGAAAAACTGTTTTTT. The encoded protein is CASRAFDRPEKLFF. The V call is TRBV21-1, the J call TRBJ1-4; the table assigns TRBD1, which was not confirmed against the DNA. TRBV21-1 is a listed pseudogene. The CDR3 covers 14 residues.

With respect to this clone: Additional DNA sequences in this sample encode the identical CDR3. The rearrangement joins TRBV5-1 to TRBJ1-1; tentative D call: TRBD1 (6 bases). The germline V gene has CDR1 SGHRS and CDR2 YFSETQ. Trimming removed 0 bases at V and 3 bases at J, with 9 bases between. The CDR3 has 14 residues. Here the CDR3 DNA reads TGCGCCAGCAGCTTGGGGAGGGGGGACACTGAAGCTTTCTTT. This gives the protein CASSLGRGDTEAFF.

This rearrangement joins TRBV21-1 to TRBJ2-7; the tabulated D call, TRBD2, remains unverified against the DNA. TRBV21-1 is assigned pseudogene status. The CDR3 length is 14 residues. The CDR3 DNA sequence: TGTGCCAGCAGCAAAGCTCGGGGATCCTACGAGCAGTACTTC. Its translation: CASSKARGSYEQYF.

CDR3 protein: CASSLEQGSGYTF. The CDR3 DNA follows: TGTGCCAGCAGCTTGGAACAGGGGTCTGGCTACACCTTC. The rearrangement joins TRBV5-5 to TRBJ1-2; TRBD1 aligns across 7 bases. The V gene end was trimmed by 0 bases and the J gene end by 7 bases; junction bases not matched to a gene: 3. Germline lookup yields CDR1 SGHKS and CDR2 YYEKEE (reference sequence). This CDR3 comprises 13 residues.